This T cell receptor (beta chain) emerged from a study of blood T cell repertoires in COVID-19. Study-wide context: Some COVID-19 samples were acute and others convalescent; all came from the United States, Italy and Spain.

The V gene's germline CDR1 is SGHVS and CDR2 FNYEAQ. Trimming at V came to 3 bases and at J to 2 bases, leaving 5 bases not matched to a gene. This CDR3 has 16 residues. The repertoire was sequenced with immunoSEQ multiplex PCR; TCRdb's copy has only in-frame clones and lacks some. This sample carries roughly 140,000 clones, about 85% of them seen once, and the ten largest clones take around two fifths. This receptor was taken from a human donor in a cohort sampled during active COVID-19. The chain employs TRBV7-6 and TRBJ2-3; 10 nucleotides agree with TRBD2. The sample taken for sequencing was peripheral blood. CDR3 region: CASSLASGGITDTQYF. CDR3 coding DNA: TGTGCCAGCAGCTTGGCTAGCGGGGGTATCACAGATACGCAGTATTTT.